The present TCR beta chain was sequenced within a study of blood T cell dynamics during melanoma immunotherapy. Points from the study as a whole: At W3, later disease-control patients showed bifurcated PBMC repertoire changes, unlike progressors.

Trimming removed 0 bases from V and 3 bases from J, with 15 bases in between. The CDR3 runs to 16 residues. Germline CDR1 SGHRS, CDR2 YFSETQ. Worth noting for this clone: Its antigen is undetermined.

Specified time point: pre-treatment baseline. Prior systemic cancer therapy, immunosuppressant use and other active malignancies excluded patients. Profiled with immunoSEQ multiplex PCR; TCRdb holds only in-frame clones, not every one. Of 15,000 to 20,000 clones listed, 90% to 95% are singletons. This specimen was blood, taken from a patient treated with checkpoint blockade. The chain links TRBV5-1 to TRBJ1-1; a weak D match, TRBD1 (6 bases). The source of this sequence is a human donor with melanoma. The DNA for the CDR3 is TGCGCCAGCAGCTTGGGGAACCAGGGGAGGGACACTGAAGCTTTCTTT. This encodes CASSLGNQGRDTEAFF.